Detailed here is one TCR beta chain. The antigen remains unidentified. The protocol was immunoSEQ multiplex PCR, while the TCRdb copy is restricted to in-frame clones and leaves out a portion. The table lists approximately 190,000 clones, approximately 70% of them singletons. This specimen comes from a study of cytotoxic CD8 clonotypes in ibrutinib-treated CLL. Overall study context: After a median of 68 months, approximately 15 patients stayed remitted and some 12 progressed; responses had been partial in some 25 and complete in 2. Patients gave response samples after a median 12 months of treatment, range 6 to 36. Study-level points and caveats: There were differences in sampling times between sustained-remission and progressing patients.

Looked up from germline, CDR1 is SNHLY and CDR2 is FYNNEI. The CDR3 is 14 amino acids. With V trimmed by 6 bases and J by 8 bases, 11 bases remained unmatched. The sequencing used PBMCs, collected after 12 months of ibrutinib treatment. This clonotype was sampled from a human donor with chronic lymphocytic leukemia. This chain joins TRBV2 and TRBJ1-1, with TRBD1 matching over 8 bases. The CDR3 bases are TGTGCCAGCAGCCCGGTGCAGGGGGCAACGGAAGCTTTCTTT. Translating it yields CASSPVQGATEAFF.